This T cell receptor beta chain was captured by sequencing in a study of T cell repertoires in cytomegalovirus infection. Study in general: Well-studied HLA-B-restricted epitopes and recently identified HLA-C-restricted epitopes of CMV were both used in the study. Signatures in public TCR beta sequences pointed to both CMV infection and matching HLA type. General observations from the study: Within the response measured ex vivo, HLA-C-restricted CMV-specific TCR beta clonotypes were dominant. Cumulated frequencies of public TCR beta families served to identify carriers of CMV plus the relevant HLA.

Points on this clonotype: Its antigen remains unidentified.

TCRdb reanalysed the reads using MiXCR and keeps one entry per CDR3 protein. The sample carries fewer than 850,000 distinct CDR3 sequences, almost 30% recorded once. V shed 2 bases, J shed 6 bases, and the junction held 1 base outside the gene matches. CDR3 length: 13 amino acids. CDR1 and CDR2 from the germline V gene are MNHEY and SVGEGT. Sequenced material: cultured CD8+ T cells from PBMCs, taken from culture after CMV antigen stimulation. The rearrangement joins TRBV6-2 or TRBV6-3 to TRBJ1-5; 7 bases map to TRBD1. The TCR was taken from a human donor in good health (CMV status not recorded). Some clones in this sample may be carry-over from other donors' samples. DNA for the CDR3: TGTGCCAGCAGTTACGAGGGGGCTCAGCCCCAGCATTTT. Residues: CASSYEGAQPQHF.